This note documents a single T cell receptor (beta chain) sequence. Antigen: not known. Participants comprised healthy donors of bone marrow. This sample was included in a study of cytomegalovirus exposure and HLA in healthy donors. Study-wide results and caveats: CMV serostatus was the only recorded immune exposure for donors. Sequence variants that were highly shared formed a cluster that was likely a sequencing artifact.

The PCR ran on 60 Vbeta and 13 Jbeta primers. Method: immunoSEQ multiplex PCR; TCRdb's copy keeps in-frame clones and lacks some. The sample carries 150,000 to 200,000 clones, approximately 80% recorded once. Deletions cut 1 base from V and 3 bases from J, with 11 bases between. The CDR3 is made up of 15 amino acids. Per the germline V gene, CDR1 is SGHRS and CDR2 is YFSETQ. The sequenced sample was PBMCs. The receptor's source is a male donor in good health and CMV-seropositive. The rearrangement uses TRBV5-1 and TRBJ1-5; tentatively, D is TRBD1 (5 bases). CDR3 protein: CASSLSGKDNQPQHF. The CDR3 coding sequence is TGCGCCAGCAGCTTGTCAGGGAAGGACAATCAGCCCCAGCATTTT.